Below, one T cell receptor beta chain is given with its context. V lost 0 bases to trimming and J lost 2 bases, with 8 bases between them. The germline V gene has CDR1 SGDLS and CDR2 YYNGEE. CDR3 length equals 14 residues. Single viable CD3+CD4+CD8-CD45RO+ cells were sorted as the memory CD4+ T cells. Generated by immunoSEQ multiplex PCR, the TCRdb table keeps only in-frame clones and is missing some. The table lists under 50,000 clones, roughly 80% of them singletons. This entry belongs to a study of memory CD4+ T cells and cytomegalovirus serostatus. The TCR originated in an adult in good health and CMV-seropositive. The chain is built from TRBV9 and TRBJ1-2; D uncertain. The sequenced sample was memory CD4+ T cells from blood. CDR3 sequence (DNA): TGTGCCAGCAGCGTAGAGTTGGGGAACTATGGCTACACCTTC. Amino acids: CASSVELGNYGYTF.